Below, 4 T cell receptor beta chains from the same sample are listed, as sequenced in a study of blood T cell repertoires in COVID-19. Sequencing was performed with immunoSEQ multiplex PCR; in TCRdb, only in-frame clones are kept and a portion is missing. The table shows about 45,000 clones, with 75% to 90% occurring only once. The specimen was peripheral blood. These receptors were taken from a human donor in a cohort sampled during active COVID-19.

The genes are TRBV5-1 and TRBJ1-1; 9 bases map to TRBD1. The CDR3 has 15 amino acids. CDR1 and CDR2 (germline): SGHRS, YFSETQ. The V segment lost 0 bases and the J segment 4 bases; nucleotides outside the gene matches: 4. CDR3 DNA sequence: TGCGCCAGCAGCTTGGAACAGGGGGCGCTCACTGAAGCTTTCTTT. Encoded protein: CASSLEQGALTEAFF.

The V and J genes are TRBV11-2 and TRBJ2-1; D ambiguous. The CDR3 covers 14 residues. The germline V gene encodes CDR1 SGHAT and CDR2 FQNNGV. V shed 1 base and J shed 5 bases, with 9 bases lying between them. The CDR3 sequence: CASSLVALHNEQFF. The CDR3 DNA follows: TGTGCCAGCAGCTTAGTGGCCTTGCACAATGAGCAGTTCTTC.

This chain connects TRBV10-3 to TRBJ2-1, with a tentative D call TRBD2 (5 bases). Trimming took off 6 bases at V and 3 bases at J, with 15 bases between the two ends. The germline gives CDR1 ENHRY, CDR2 SYGVKD. The CDR3 is 15 amino acids. CDR3 amino acids: CAIRSVGLYYNEQFF. CDR3 nucleotides: TGTGCCATCAGATCAGTAGGACTCTACTACAATGAGCAGTTCTTC.

CDR3 coding DNA: TGTGCCAGCAGCTTGGAACCGCAGGGGCTCACCAGCGAGCAGTACTTC. Translating gives CASSLEPQGLTSEQYF. This chain links TRBV5-8 with TRBJ2-7; D perhaps matches TRBD1 (6 bases). The V and J ends lost 0 bases and 6 bases respectively, with 19 bases between them. The CDR3 covers 16 residues. CDR1 and CDR2 (germline): SGHTS, YDEGEE. Filled out from reference TRBV5-8 and TRBJ2-7, the complete variable domain reads EAGVTQSPTHLIKTRGQQATLRCSPISGHTSVYWYQQALGLGLQFLLWYDEGEERNRGNFPPRFSGRQFPNYSSELNVNALELEDSALYLCASSLEPQGLTSEQYFGPGTRLTVT.